This T cell receptor beta chain was recorded in a study of T cell responses to AZD1222 COVID-19 vaccine. General study findings and limits: Of the AZD1222 recipients, only 6 or 7 were seropositive at baseline. No repertoire was sampled before or during the peak T cell response, only after it. Close to half of spike-specific TCRs reportedly recognize unmutated variant regions. White British people made up most donors, females outnumbered males, and clonal diversity was possibly underestimated.

In the case of this clone: Its antigen is undetermined.

V was pared by 2 bases and J by 1 base, with 10 bases between. Germline CDR1 KGHDR, CDR2 SFDVKD. The CDR3 extends over 16 amino acids. Repertoires were generated with immunoSEQ multiplex PCR, while TCRdb's copy carries only in-frame clones and drops some. The sample holds under 150,000 clones, 80% to 90% seen once. The chain joins TRBV24-1 to TRBJ2-2, with D tentatively TRBD1 (5 bases). The TCR comes from an adult in good health. The sequencing here drew on peripheral blood, taken on day 0 of AZD1222 vaccination. CDR3 in DNA: TGTGCCACCAGTGATTCAGGGCAGGGGAACACCGGGGAGCTGTTTTTT. Encoded protein: CATSDSGQGNTGELFF.